This is a list of T cell receptor beta chains from one sample in a study of blood T cell repertoires in COVID-19. The data were produced by immunoSEQ multiplex PCR, yet TCRdb's version contains in-frame clones alone and is incomplete. The sample contains about 160,000 clones, 87% of which appear only once. The sequenced material came from peripheral blood. These receptors were collected from a woman between 55 and 75 years old who had recovered from COVID-19. CDR3s include the opening cysteine and the closing phenylalanine or tryptophan. The D gene is left open where the match is weak. Not every row has a clone size; where given, it reads once, few, many or a size class.

j_call | d_call | clone_size | v_call | cdr3_nt | cdr3_aa
TRBJ2-1 | TRBD1 | . | TRBV9 | TGTGCCAGCAGCATCAGGCGGACAGGGGATGCGGGTTCCTACAATGAGCAGTTCTTC | CASSIRRTGDAGSYNEQFF
TRBJ2-2 | . | few | TRBV7-9 | TGTGCCAGCAGCTTACAGCAGGGGAGCACCGGGGAGCTGTTTTTT | CASSLQQGSTGELFF
TRBJ2-2 | TRBD2 | . | TRBV9 | TGTGCCAGCAGCGCCCTACTAGCGTCCGGGGAGCTGTTTTTT | CASSALLASGELFF
TRBJ1-6 | TRBD1 | . | TRBV10-2 | TGCGCCAGCAGTGAACAGGGGGATAAATCACCCCTCCACTTT | CASSEQGDKSPLHF
TRBJ1-1 | . | . | TRBV12-3/TRBV12-4 | TGTGCCAGCAGTTTTGGGCAGGGGAAAGCTTTCTTT | CASSFGQGKAFF
TRBJ2-3 | . | . | TRBV3-1/TRBV3-2 | TGTGCCAGCAGCCAAGAAGGAGCCCATACGCAGTATTTT | CASSQEGAHTQYF
TRBJ2-1 | TRBD2 | . | TRBV5-1 | TGCGCCAGCAGCTCGGGACTAGCGGGGGGAGAAGGGAATGAGCAGTTCTTC | CASSSGLAGGEGNEQFF
TRBJ1-2 | . | . | TRBV4-3 | TGCGCCAGCAGCCAAGATCGAGAGGAATACTATGGCTACACCTTC | CASSQDREEYYGYTF
TRBJ2-5 | TRBD1 | . | TRBV30 | TGTGCCCGATCACAGGGGGTAGAGACCCAGTACTTC | CARSQGVETQYF
TRBJ1-2 | . | . | TRBV10-3 | TGTGCCATCAGTGATACAGAGATGAATGGCTACACCTTC | CAISDTEMNGYTF
TRBJ2-7 | TRBD2 | . | TRBV24-1 | TGTGCCACCAGCCACGGGGGGGCCAGGTCCTACGAGCAGTACTTC | CATSHGGARSYEQYF
TRBJ1-4 | . | . | TRBV4-1 | TGCGCCAGCAGCCAAGAAACGGACTTTGTAAGAAAACTGTTTTTT | CASSQETDFVRKLFF
TRBJ2-1 | . | . | TRBV6-1 | TGTGCCAGCAGTGATCCTCGGACAGCGAACAATGAGCAGTTCTTC | CASSDPRTANNEQFF
TRBJ2-3 | TRBD1 | . | TRBV28 | TGTGCCAGCAGCTCGGGGAGGCAGGGGGCTAAAGATACGCAGTATTTT | CASSSGRQGAKDTQYF
TRBJ2-1 | . | . | TRBV5-8 | TGTGCCAGCAGCTCGGGTCCGTACAATGAGCAGTTCTTC | CASSSGPYNEQFF
TRBJ1-2 | TRBD1 | . | TRBV5-6 | TGTGCCAGCAGCTCCAGGACAGGGCCTCTAGATGGCTATGGCTACACCTTC | CASSSRTGPLDGYGYTF
TRBJ1-1 | . | few | TRBV10-3 | TGTGCAGCCACTGGGGCCCTCCCCGGTGAGCACACTGAAGCTTTCTTT | CAATGALPGEHTEAFF
TRBJ2-5 | TRBD2 | . | TRBV3-1/TRBV3-2 | TGTGCCAGCAGCCACCTAGCGGGGGGGCGGGTAGAGACCCAGTACTTC | CASSHLAGGRVETQYF
TRBJ1-2 | . | few | TRBV24-1 | TGTGCCACCAGAGAAGTGGCCTATGGCTACACCTTC | CATREVAYGYTF
TRBJ2-7 | TRBD2 | . | TRBV7-9 | TGTGCCAGCAGCCCGACTAGCGGGGGTTCACAGTACTTC | CASSPTSGGSQYF
TRBJ1-5 | . | . | TRBV5-1 | TGCGCCAGCAGCTTGGTGGGCAGCTATAGCAATCAGCCCCAGCATTTT | CASSLVGSYSNQPQHF
TRBJ2-1 | TRBD1 | . | TRBV5-1 | TGCGCCAGCAGCTTAACCACCGGGACAGGGGCCTACAATGAGCAGTTCTTC | CASSLTTGTGAYNEQFF
TRBJ2-1 | . | . | TRBV21-1 | TGTGCCAGCAGCAAAGGGGTAAGCGGGGGGGCTCCCGCCGACAATGAGCAGTTCTTC | CASSKGVSGGAPADNEQFF
TRBJ2-3 | TRBD2 | . | TRBV9 | TGTGCCAGCGGGGAGGGGCTGGGACCAGATACGCAGTATTTT | CASGEGLGPDTQYF
TRBJ1-2 | . | . | TRBV6-5 | TGTGCCAGCAGTTCCCCCGCAGAGGTTGGGGGCGGCTACACCTTC | CASSSPAEVGGGYTF
TRBJ1-6 | . | once | TRBV18 | TGTGCCAGCTCACCAACTGCGCGGGATTCACCCCTCCACTTT | CASSPTARDSPLHF
TRBJ2-3 | TRBD1 | . | TRBV4-3 | TGCGCCAGCAGCCCAGGGACAGGGGGCATCAATACGCAGTATTTT | CASSPGTGGINTQYF
TRBJ1-1 | TRBD1 | once | TRBV7-2 | TGTGCCAGCAGCTTAGTGGGACAGGGGACTGAAGCTTTCTTT | CASSLVGQGTEAFF
TRBJ1-6 | . | . | TRBV5-6 | TGTGCCAGCAGCTTGTTTATTAATTCACCCCTCCACTTT | CASSLFINSPLHF
TRBJ1-2 | . | once | TRBV28 | TGTGCCAGCAGACAGGGAAGGGACTATGGCTACACCTTC | CASRQGRDYGYTF
TRBJ2-1 | . | . | TRBV28 | TGTGCCAGCAACTCTCCGGGTGGAACCTACAATGAGCAGTTCTTC | CASNSPGGTYNEQFF
TRBJ2-7 | . | . | TRBV10-2 | TGCGCCAGCAGTAGGCCGACAGGTTCCACCTACGAGCAGTACTTC | CASSRPTGSTYEQYF
TRBJ1-1 | . | . | TRBV28 | TGTGCCAGCCTCTACTCTCAGGGGCTCTACACTGAAGCTTTCTTT | CASLYSQGLYTEAFF
TRBJ2-1 | TRBD1 | . | TRBV19 | TGTGCCAGTAGGGACCCGGGACAGGGAACCAATGAGCAGTTCTTC | CASRDPGQGTNEQFF
TRBJ2-5 | TRBD2 | . | TRBV19 | TGTGCCAGTAGTATAGGGACTAGCGAGACCCAGTACTTC | CASSIGTSETQYF
TRBJ2-2 | . | . | TRBV3-1/TRBV3-2 | TGTGCCAGCAGCGGCTGGACTCAGAACACCGGGGAGCTGTTTTTT | CASSGWTQNTGELFF
TRBJ2-2 | . | . | TRBV3-1/TRBV3-2 | TGTGCCAGCAGCCAAAATGCGGGGCCCGGGGAGCTGTTTTTT | CASSQNAGPGELFF
TRBJ1-1 | . | . | TRBV19 | TGTGCCAGGGGGCTACCCATGAACACTGAAGCTTTCTTT | CARGLPMNTEAFF
TRBJ2-3 | TRBD2 | . | TRBV7-9 | TGTGCCAGCAGCGACCCTCTACTAGCGGGGACAGATACGCAGTATTTT | CASSDPLLAGTDTQYF
TRBJ1-1 | . | . | TRBV9 | TGTGCCAGCAGCGTAGCCATTCAGTACACTGAAGCTTTCTTT | CASSVAIQYTEAFF
TRBJ2-7 | . | . | TRBV6-5 | TGTGCCAGCAGGATTGACACTTACTCCTACGAGCAGTACTTC | CASRIDTYSYEQYF
TRBJ1-6 | . | . | TRBV28 | TGTGCCAGCAGTTCGCCAGGCTCCAATTCACCCCTCCACTTT | CASSSPGSNSPLHF
TRBJ2-3 | . | . | TRBV15 | TGTGCCACCAGCAGGGGGGCAAGACTAGCCGGCACAGATACGCAGTATTTT | CATSRGARLAGTDTQYF
TRBJ1-2 | TRBD1 | . | TRBV5-6 | TGTGCCAGCAGCTTGGCACGACAGGGCTATGGCTACACCTTC | CASSLARQGYGYTF
TRBJ2-1 | . | . | TRBV5-4 | TGTGCCAGCAGCATGGACCGAGGTGAGCAGTTCTTC | CASSMDRGEQFF